This T cell receptor beta chain originates from a study of cytomegalovirus exposure and HLA in healthy donors. The germline V and J ends were trimmed by 4 bases and 6 bases, with 19 bases remaining between them. The CDR3 spans 15 residues. Germline V gene lookup returns CDR1 LNHDA and CDR2 SQIVND (reference sequence). The primer mix had 60 Vbeta and 13 Jbeta primers. The data were produced by immunoSEQ multiplex PCR, yet TCRdb's version contains in-frame clones alone and is incomplete. This table holds around 130,000 clones, 80% to 90% found once. Material for sequencing was PBMCs. The chain links TRBV19 to TRBJ2-7; TRBD1 might be the D (5 bases). This sequence originates from a man aged 40-49 years in good health and CMV-seronegative. CDR3 in amino acids: CASSKQGVRVGEQYF. The CDR3 bases are TGTGCCAGTAGTAAACAAGGGGTAAGAGTCGGCGAGCAGTACTTC.